The rows below give T cell receptor beta chains drawn from one sample of a study of cytomegalovirus exposure and HLA in healthy donors. Assay used: immunoSEQ multiplex PCR; TCRdb lists only in-frame clones, some missing. The data show 230,000 or so clones, with 80% to 90% seen just once and over 2.5% held by the top ten. The specimen sequenced was PBMCs. These TCRs come from a woman younger than 30 in good health and CMV-seronegative. Each CDR3 is given with its conserved first and last residue. A D gene is named only where the DNA matches it firmly. Not every row has a clone size; where given, it reads once, few, many or a size class.

j_call v_call clone_size d_call cdr3_nt cdr3_aa
TRBJ2-3 TRBV10-3 - TRBD1 TGTGCCATTACGACCGGGACAGGGGCTAGCACAGATACGCAGTATTTT CAITTGTGASTDTQYF
TRBJ2-6 TRBV6-1 - - TGTGCCAGCAGGGAAACAGGGTATGGGGCCAACGTCCTGACTTTC CASRETGYGANVLTF
TRBJ2-3 TRBV9 - TRBD2 TGTGCCAGCAGCTCGGGGGGAGGCACAGATACGCAGTATTTT CASSSGGGTDTQYF
TRBJ1-5 TRBV7-8 - TRBD1 TGTGCCAGCAGCTGGGACAGGGATCAGCCCCAGCATTTT CASSWDRDQPQHF
TRBJ1-3 TRBV5-4 - - TGTGCCAGCAGCGAGAGACAGGAGGCGGCGTACGCTGGAAACACCATATATTTT CASSERQEAAYAGNTIYF
TRBJ2-1 TRBV7-9 - TRBD1 TGTGCCAGCAGCCCCCCCGGACAGGGACACAATGAGCAGTTCTTC CASSPPGQGHNEQFF
TRBJ2-7 TRBV5-4 once TRBD2 TGTGCCAGCAGCTTGGCTACTAGCGCCCACGAGCAGTACTTC CASSLATSAHEQYF
TRBJ2-1 TRBV29-1 - - TGCAGCGTTGTAGGGGGACTAAACTACAATGAGCAGTTCTTC CSVVGGLNYNEQFF
TRBJ2-1 TRBV7-9 - TRBD2 TGTGCCAGCAGCAGCGGCGGGAGCTCCTACAATGAGCAGTTCTTC CASSSGGSSYNEQFF
TRBJ2-7 TRBV4-1 - - TGCGCCAGCAGCCAAGCCAAGGGGAACTACGAGCAGTACTTC CASSQAKGNYEQYF